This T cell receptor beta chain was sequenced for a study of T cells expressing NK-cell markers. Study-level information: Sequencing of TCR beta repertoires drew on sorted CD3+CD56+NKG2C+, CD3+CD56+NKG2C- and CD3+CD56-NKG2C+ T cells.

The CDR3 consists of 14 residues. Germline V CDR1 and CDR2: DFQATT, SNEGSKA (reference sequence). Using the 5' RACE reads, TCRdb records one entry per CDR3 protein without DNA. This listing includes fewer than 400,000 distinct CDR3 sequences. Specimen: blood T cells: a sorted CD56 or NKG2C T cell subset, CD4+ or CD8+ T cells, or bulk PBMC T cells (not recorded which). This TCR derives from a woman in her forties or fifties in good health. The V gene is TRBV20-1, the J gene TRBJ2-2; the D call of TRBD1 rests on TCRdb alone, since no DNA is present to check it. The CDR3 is CSASRGDLTGELFF.